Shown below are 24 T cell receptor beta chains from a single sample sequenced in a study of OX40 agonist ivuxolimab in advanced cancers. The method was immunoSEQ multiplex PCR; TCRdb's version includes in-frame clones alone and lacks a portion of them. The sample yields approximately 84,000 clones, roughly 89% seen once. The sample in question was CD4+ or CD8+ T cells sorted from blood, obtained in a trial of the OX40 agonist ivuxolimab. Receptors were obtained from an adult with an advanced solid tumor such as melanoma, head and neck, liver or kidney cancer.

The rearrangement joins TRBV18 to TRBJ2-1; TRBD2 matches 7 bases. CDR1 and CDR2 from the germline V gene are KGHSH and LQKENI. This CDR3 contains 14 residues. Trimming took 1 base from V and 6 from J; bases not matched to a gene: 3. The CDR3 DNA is TGTGCCAGCTCACCACTAAGCGGGACCAATGAGCAGTTCTTC. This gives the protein CASSPLSGTNEQFF.

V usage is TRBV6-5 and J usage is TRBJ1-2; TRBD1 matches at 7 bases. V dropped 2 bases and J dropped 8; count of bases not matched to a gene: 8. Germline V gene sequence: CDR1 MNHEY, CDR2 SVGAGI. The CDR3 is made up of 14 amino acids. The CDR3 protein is CASSYTVGGWGYTF. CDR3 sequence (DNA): TGTGCCAGCAGTTACACAGTAGGGGGCTGGGGCTACACCTTC.

CDR3 amino acids: CATALQGGSETQYF. Here the CDR3 DNA reads TGTGCCACTGCCCTACAGGGCGGATCGGAGACCCAGTACTTC. The rearrangement uses TRBV10-3 and TRBJ2-5, with D perhaps matching TRBD1 (6 bases). V gave up 10 bases and J gave up 5 bases, with 20 bases separating them. The germline CDR1 and CDR2 sequences are ENHRY and SYGVKD. The CDR3 extends over 14 amino acids.

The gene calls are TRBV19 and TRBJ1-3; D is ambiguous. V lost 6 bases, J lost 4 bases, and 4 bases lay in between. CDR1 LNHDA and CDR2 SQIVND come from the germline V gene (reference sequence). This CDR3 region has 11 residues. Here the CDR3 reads CASRSGNTIYF. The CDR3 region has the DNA TGTGCCAGTAGGTCCGGAAACACCATATATTTT.

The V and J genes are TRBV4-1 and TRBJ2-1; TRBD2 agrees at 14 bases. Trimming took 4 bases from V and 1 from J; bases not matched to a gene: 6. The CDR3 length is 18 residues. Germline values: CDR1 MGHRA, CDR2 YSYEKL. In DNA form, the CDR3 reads TGCGCCAGCAGCCGAGGACTAGCGGGGGGCACTTCCTACAATGAGCAGTTCTTC. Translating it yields CASSRGLAGGTSYNEQFF.

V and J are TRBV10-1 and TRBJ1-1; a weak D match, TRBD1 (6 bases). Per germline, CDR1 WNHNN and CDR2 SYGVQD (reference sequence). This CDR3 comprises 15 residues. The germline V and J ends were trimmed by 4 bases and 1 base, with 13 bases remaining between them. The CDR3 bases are TGCGCCAGCAGTGGCCCGGGGGCGAAGAACACTGAAGCTTTCTTT. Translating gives CASSGPGAKNTEAFF.

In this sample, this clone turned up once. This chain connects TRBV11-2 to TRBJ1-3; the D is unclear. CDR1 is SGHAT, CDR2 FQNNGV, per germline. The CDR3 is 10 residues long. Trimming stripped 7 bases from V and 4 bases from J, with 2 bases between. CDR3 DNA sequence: TGTGCCAGCACCGGAAACACCATATATTTT. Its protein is CASTGNTIYF.

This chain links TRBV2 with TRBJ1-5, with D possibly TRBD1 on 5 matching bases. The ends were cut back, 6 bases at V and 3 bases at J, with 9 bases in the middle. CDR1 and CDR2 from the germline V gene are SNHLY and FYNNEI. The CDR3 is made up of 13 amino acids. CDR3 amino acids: CASSRDHNQPQHF. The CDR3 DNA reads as TGTGCCAGCAGCAGGGATCACAATCAGCCCCAGCATTTT.

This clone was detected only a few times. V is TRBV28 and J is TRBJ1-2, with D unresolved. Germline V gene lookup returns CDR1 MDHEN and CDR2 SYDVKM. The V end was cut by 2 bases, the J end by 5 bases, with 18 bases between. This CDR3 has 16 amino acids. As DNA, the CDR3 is TGTGCCAGCAGTTTAAGGTCCCCCGCCCCCCCTTATGGCTACACCTTC. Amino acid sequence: CASSLRSPAPPYGYTF.

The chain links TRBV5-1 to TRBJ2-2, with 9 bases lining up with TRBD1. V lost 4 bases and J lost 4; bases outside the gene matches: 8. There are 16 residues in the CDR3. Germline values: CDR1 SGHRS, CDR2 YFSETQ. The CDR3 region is CASSQQGAGGTGELFF. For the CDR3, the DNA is TGCGCCAGCAGCCAACAGGGGGCTGGGGGCACCGGGGAGCTGTTTTTT.

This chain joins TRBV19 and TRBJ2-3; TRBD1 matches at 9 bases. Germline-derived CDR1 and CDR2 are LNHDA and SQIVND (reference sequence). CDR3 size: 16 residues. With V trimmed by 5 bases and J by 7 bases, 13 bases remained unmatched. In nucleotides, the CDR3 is TGTGCCAGTAGTCCCGGCGGGACAGGGCGGGGGTATACGCAGTATTTT. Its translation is CASSPGGTGRGYTQYF.

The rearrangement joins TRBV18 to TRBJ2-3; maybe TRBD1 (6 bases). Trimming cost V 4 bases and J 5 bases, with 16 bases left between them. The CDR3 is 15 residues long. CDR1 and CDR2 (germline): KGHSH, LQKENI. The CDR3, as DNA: TGTGCCAGCTCACAGTTAACAGGGATTGGAGATACGCAGTATTTT. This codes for CASSQLTGIGDTQYF.

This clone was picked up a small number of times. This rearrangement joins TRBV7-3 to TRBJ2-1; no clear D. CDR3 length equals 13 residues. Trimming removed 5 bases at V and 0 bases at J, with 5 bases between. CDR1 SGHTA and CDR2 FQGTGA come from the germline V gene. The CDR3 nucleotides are TGTGCCAGCAGCCTTAACTCCTACAATGAGCAGTTCTTC. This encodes CASSLNSYNEQFF.

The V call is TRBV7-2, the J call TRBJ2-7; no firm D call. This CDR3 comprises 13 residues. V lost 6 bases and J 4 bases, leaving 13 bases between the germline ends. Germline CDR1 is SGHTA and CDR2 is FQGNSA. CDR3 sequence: CASSSTFFYEQYF. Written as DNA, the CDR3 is TGTGCCAGCAGTTCAACCTTCTTTTACGAGCAGTACTTC.

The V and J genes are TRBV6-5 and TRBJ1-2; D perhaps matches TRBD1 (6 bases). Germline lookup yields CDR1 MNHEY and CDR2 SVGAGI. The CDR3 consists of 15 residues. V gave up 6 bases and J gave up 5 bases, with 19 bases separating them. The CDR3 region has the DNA TGTGCCAGCAGAAATAAACAGGGTCGAGGTTATGGCTACACCTTC. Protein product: CASRNKQGRGYGYTF.

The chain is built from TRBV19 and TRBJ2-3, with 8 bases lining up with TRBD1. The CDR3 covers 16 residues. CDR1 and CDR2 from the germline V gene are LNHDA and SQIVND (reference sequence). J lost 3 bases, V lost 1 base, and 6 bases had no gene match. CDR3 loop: CASSIATGTGTDTQYF. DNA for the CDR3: TGTGCCAGTAGTATAGCCACCGGGACAGGTACAGATACGCAGTATTTT.

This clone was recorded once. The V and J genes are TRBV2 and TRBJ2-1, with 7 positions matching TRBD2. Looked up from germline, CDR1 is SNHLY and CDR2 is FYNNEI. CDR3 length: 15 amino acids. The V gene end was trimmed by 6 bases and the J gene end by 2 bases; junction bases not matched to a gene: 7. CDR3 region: CASRGWAGAYNEQFF. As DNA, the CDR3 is TGTGCCAGCAGAGGCTGGGCGGGGGCCTACAATGAGCAGTTCTTC.

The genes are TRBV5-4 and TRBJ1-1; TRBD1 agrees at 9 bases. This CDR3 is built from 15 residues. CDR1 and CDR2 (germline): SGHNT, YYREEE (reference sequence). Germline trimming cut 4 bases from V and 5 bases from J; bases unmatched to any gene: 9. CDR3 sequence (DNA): TGTGCCAGCAGCGACCGCACAGGGGGCGGTACTGAAGCTTTCTTT. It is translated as CASSDRTGGGTEAFF.

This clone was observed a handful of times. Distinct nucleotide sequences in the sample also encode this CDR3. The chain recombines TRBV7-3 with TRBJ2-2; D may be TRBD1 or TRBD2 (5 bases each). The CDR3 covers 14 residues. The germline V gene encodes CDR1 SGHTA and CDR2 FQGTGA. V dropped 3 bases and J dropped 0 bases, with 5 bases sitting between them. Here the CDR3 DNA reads TGTGCCAGCAGCTTGGGGGCGAACACCGGGGAGCTGTTTTTT. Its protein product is CASSLGANTGELFF.

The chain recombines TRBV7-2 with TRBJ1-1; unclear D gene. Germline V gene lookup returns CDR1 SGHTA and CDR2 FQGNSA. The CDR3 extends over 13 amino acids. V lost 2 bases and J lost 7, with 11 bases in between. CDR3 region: CASSLHGLVEAFF. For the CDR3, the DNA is TGTGCCAGCAGCTTACACGGTTTGGTTGAAGCTTTCTTT.

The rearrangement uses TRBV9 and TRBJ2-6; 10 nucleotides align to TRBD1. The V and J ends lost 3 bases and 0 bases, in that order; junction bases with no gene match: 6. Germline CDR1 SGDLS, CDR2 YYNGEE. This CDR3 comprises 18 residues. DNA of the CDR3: TGTGCCAGCAGCGAAGGGACAGGGGCCCTCTCTGGGGCCAACGTCCTGACTTTC. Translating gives CASSEGTGALSGANVLTF.

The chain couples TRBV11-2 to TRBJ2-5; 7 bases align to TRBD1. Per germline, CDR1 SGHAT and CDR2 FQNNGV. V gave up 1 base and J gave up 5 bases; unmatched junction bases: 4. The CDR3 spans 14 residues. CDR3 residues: CASSLAQGVETQYF. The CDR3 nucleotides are TGTGCCAGCAGCTTAGCCCAGGGGGTGGAGACCCAGTACTTC.

The CDR3 region has the DNA TGCGCCAGCAGCCAAGATACAGGGAGGGGTGAGCAGTTCTTC. Amino acids: CASSQDTGRGEQFF. This rearrangement joins TRBV4-3 to TRBJ2-1, with D possibly being TRBD2 (7 bases). This CDR3 region has 14 residues. Trimming removed 0 bases at V and 9 bases at J, with 12 bases between. CDR1 and CDR2 from the germline V gene are LGHNA and YSLEER.

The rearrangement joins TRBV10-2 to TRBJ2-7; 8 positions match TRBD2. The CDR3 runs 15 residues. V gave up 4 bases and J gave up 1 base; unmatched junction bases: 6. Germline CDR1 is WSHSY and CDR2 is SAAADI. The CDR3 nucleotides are TGCGCCAGCAGTGTTCCCGGGACTAGTTCCTACGAGCAGTACTTC. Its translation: CASSVPGTSSYEQYF.